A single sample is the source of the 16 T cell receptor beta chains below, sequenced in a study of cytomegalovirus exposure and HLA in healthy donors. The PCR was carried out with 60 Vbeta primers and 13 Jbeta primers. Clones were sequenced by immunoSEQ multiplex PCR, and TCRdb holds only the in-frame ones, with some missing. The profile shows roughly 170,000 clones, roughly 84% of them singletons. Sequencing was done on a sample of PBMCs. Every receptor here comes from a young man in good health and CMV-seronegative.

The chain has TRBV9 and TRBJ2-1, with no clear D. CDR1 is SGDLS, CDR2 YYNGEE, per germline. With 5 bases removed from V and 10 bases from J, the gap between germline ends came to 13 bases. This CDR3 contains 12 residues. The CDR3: CASSVNEREQFF. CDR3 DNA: TGTGCCAGCAGTGTTAATGAACGGGAGCAGTTCTTC.

The CDR3 protein is CASSSQQYETQYF. DNA of the CDR3: TGCGCCAGCAGCTCGCAACAGTACGAGACCCAGTACTTC. The gene calls are TRBV5-1 and TRBJ2-5; D gene uncertain. CDR3 length equals 13 residues. CDR1 is SGHRS and CDR2 is YFSETQ in the germline V gene. V lost 3 bases, J lost 5 bases, and 11 bases lay in between.

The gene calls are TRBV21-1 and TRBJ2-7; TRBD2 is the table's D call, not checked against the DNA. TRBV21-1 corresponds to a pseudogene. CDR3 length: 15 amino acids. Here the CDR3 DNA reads TGTGCCAGCAACCCCGGGACTAGCGGGAGGTACGAGCAGTACTTC. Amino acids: CASNPGTSGRYEQYF.

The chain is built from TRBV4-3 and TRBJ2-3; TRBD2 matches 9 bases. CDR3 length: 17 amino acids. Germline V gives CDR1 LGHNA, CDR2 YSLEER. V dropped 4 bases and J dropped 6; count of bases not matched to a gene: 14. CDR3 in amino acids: CASSPARASGVFDTQYF. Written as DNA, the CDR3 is TGCGCCAGCAGCCCCGCCAGGGCTAGCGGGGTCTTCGATACGCAGTATTTT.

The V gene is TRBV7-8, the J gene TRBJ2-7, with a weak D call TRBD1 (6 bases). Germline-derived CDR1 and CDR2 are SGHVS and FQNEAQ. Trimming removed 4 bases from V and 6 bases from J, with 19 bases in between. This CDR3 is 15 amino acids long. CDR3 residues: CASSSTGTSRGEQYF. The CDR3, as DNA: TGTGCCAGCAGCTCGACCGGGACAAGTCGGGGCGAGCAGTACTTC.

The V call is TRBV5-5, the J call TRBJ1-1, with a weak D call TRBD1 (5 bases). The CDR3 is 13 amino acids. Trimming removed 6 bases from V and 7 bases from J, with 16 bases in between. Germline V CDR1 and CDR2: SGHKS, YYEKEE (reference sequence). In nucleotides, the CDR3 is TGTGCCAGCAAGTTGCAGGGCGCGGTTGAAGCTTTCTTT. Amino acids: CASKLQGAVEAFF. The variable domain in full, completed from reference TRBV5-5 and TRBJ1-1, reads DAGVTQSPTHLIKTRGQQVTLRCSPISGHKSVSWYQQVLGQGPQFIFQYYEKEERGRGNFPDRFSARQFPNYSSELNVNALLLGDSALYLCASKLQGAVEAFFGQGTRLTVV.

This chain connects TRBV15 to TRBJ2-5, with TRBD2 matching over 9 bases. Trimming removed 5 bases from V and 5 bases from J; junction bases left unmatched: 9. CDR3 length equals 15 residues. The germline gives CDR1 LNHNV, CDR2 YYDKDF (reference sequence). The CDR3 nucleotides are TGTGCCACCAGCCGAGGGACTAGCTCGCGGGAGACCCAGTACTTC. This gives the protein CATSRGTSSRETQYF.

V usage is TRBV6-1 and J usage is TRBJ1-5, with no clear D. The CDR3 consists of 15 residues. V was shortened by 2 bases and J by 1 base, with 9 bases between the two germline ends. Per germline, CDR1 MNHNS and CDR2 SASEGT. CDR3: CASSESPESNQPQHF. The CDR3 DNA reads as TGTGCCAGCAGTGAAAGCCCCGAGAGCAATCAGCCCCAGCATTTT.

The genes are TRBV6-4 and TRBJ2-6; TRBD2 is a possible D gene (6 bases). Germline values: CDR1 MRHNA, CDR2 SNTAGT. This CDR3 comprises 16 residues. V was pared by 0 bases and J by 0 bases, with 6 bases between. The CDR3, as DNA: TGTGCCAGCAGTGACTCGGGGGGCTCTGGGGCCAACGTCCTGACTTTC. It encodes CASSDSGGSGANVLTF.

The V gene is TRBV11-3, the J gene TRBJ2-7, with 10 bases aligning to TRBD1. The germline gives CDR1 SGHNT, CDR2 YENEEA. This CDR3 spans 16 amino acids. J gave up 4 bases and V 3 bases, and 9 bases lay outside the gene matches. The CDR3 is CASSLDFLDRGYEQYF. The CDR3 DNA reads TGTGCCAGCAGCTTGGACTTCCTGGACAGGGGGTACGAGCAGTACTTC.

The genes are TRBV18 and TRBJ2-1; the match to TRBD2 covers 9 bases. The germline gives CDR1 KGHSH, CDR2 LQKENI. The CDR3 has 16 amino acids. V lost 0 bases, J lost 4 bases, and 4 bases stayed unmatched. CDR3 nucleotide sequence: TGTGCCAGCTCACCACCGGCGGGGGGGCCTTACAATGAGCAGTTCTTC. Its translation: CASSPPAGGPYNEQFF.

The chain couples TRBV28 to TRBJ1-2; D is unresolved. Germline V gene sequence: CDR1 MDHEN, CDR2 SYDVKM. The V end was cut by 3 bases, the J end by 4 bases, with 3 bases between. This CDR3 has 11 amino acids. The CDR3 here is CASSLSYGYTF. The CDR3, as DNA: TGTGCCAGCAGTTTGAGCTATGGCTACACCTTC.

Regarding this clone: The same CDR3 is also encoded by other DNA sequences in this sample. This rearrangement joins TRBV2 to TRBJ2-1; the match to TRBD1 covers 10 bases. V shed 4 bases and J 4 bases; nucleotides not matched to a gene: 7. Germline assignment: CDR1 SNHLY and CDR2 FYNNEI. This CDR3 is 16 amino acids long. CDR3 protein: CASSGPGQGIYNEQFF. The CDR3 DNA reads TGTGCCAGCAGTGGACCGGGACAGGGGATATACAATGAGCAGTTCTTC.

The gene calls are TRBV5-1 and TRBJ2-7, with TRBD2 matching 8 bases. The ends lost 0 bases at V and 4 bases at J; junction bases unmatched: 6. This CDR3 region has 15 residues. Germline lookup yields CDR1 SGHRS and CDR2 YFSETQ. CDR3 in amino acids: CASSLVTGGTYEQYF. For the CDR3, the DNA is TGCGCCAGCAGCTTGGTTACGGGGGGGACGTACGAGCAGTACTTC. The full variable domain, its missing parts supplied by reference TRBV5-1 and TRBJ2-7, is KAGVTQTPRYLIKTRGQQVTLSCSPISGHRSVSWYQQTPGQGLQFLFEYFSETQRNKGNFPGRFSGRQFSNSRSEMNVSTLELGDSALYLCASSLVTGGTYEQYFGPGTRLTVT.

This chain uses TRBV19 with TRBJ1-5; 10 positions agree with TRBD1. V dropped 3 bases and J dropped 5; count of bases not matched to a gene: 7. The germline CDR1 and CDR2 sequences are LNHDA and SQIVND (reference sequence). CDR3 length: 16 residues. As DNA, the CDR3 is TGTGCCAGTAGTATTGGACAGGGGGGCCCTCATCAGCCCCAGCATTTT. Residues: CASSIGQGGPHQPQHF.

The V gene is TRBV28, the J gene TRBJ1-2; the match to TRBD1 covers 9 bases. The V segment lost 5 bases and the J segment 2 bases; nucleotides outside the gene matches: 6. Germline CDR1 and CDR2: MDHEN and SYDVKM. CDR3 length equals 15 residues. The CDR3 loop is CASSPGDRDNYGYTF. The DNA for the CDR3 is TGTGCCAGCAGTCCCGGGGACAGGGACAACTATGGCTACACCTTC.